This entry lists 28 T cell receptor beta chains sequenced from one sample in a study of blood T cells in healthy people across ages. A J-beta primer mix and a sample-barcoded 5' primer were used in a second PCR of about 7 to 12 cycles. TCRdb recomputed calls from the 5' RACE reads with MiXCR, one row per CDR3 protein. Among some 1.5 million distinct CDR3 sequences listed, roughly 28% were seen once. The sample taken for sequencing was blood. The receptors here all came from a young woman in good health.

There are a few counts of this clonotype. This sequence joins TRBV20-1 and TRBJ2-5; D is unresolved. The germline V gene has CDR1 DFQATT and CDR2 SNEGSKA (reference sequence). CDR3 length: 14 amino acids. V lost 1 base and J 3 bases, leaving 12 bases between the germline ends. CDR3: CSARAAEPKETQYF. In nucleotides, the CDR3 is TGCAGTGCTAGAGCGGCGGAGCCGAAAGAGACCCAGTACTTC.

The chain links TRBV2 to TRBJ1-5; possible D gene TRBD1, 5 bases. Germline CDR1 SNHLY, CDR2 FYNNEI. The V and J ends lost 7 bases and 1 base respectively, with 11 bases between them. The CDR3 has 14 amino acids. As DNA, the CDR3 is TGTGCCAGCAAACCAGGGTTAAGCAATCAGCCCCAGCATTTT. Residues: CASKPGLSNQPQHF.

The V and J genes are TRBV6-6 and TRBJ1-2; possibly TRBD1 for D (5 bases). Trimming removed 0 bases at V and 3 bases at J, with 11 bases between. Germline assignment: CDR1 MNHNY and CDR2 SVGAGI (reference sequence). The CDR3 has 15 residues. CDR3 sequence: CASSYSQGRDYGYTF. CDR3 coding DNA: TGTGCCAGCAGTTACTCCCAGGGCAGGGACTATGGCTACACCTTC.

As concerns this clonotype: A much more abundant neighbour one base away suggests this may be a read error. This rearrangement joins TRBV7-2 to TRBJ2-1, with D uncertain. Germline CDR1 reads SGHTA; CDR2 reads FQGNSA. This CDR3 is built from 14 residues. The chain's CDR3 is CTSSLEASGYEQFF. As DNA, the CDR3 is TGTACCAGCAGTTTAGAGGCGTCGGGCTATGAGCAGTTCTTC.

This chain links TRBV20-1 with TRBJ2-1; 14 bases match TRBD2. This CDR3 has 16 residues. Germline CDR1 DFQATT, CDR2 SNEGSKA (reference sequence). The V gene end was trimmed by 0 bases and the J gene end by 8 bases; junction bases not matched to a gene: 6. The CDR3 spells CSARDLTSGRGDEQFF. Written as DNA, the CDR3 is TGCAGTGCTAGAGACCTGACTAGCGGGAGGGGCGATGAGCAGTTCTTC.

V is TRBV20-1 and J is TRBJ2-3; D might be TRBD2 (5 bases). Germline V gene lookup returns CDR1 DFQATT and CDR2 SNEGSKA (reference sequence). V lost 0 bases, J lost 3 bases, and 13 bases lay in between. The CDR3 spans 15 residues. The CDR3 DNA is TGCAGTGCTAGAGACCCTGGGGAGAGAACAGATACGCAGTATTTT. As protein: CSARDPGERTDTQYF.

The genes are TRBV24-1 and TRBJ2-3; D ambiguous. Per the germline V gene, CDR1 is KGHDR and CDR2 is SFDVKD. The CDR3 totals 14 residues. V shed 3 bases and J shed 5 bases, with 11 bases lying between them. The CDR3 DNA sequence: TGTGCCACCAGTGATGCCCTGGTCGGAGATACGCAGTATTTT. Protein sequence: CATSDALVGDTQYF.

This clonotype showed up many times. J is TRBJ2-1 and V is TRBV5-1, with 7 bases lining up with TRBD2. The CDR3 loop spans 14 amino acids. V dropped 0 bases and J dropped 10; count of bases not matched to a gene: 7. Germline V gene lookup returns CDR1 SGHRS and CDR2 YFSETQ. The CDR3 nucleotides read TGCGCCAGCAGCTTGGAGGGAAGGGAGGGAGAGCAGTTCTTC. It yields the protein CASSLEGREGEQFF.

In this sample, this clonotype turned up many times. J is TRBJ1-2 and V is TRBV7-6; no reliable D call. CDR3 length: 16 residues. Trimming removed 5 bases from V and 2 bases from J, with 18 bases in between. Germline V gene sequence: CDR1 SGHVS, CDR2 FNYEAQ. DNA for the CDR3: TGTGCCAGCAGCCCTTCTAGGGAGCGAGGAAACTATGGCTACACCTTC. Protein: CASSPSRERGNYGYTF.

The chain employs TRBV20-1 and TRBJ2-3, with 7 bases lining up with TRBD1. Trimming at V came to 1 base and at J to 1 base, leaving 5 bases not matched to a gene. The germline gives CDR1 DFQATT, CDR2 SNEGSKA (reference sequence). CDR3 length equals 15 residues. CDR3 residues: CSARAPGGGTDTQYF. The DNA of the CDR3 is TGCAGTGCTAGAGCCCCAGGGGGAGGCACAGATACGCAGTATTTT.

This clonotype was counted a few times. V gene TRBV10-2 combines with J gene TRBJ2-2; 13 bases agree with TRBD2. The CDR3 has 16 residues. After removal of 9 bases from V and 2 bases from J, the junction contained 6 bases not matched to a gene. CDR1 is WSHSY, CDR2 SAAADI, per germline. The chain's CDR3 is CASGGLAGSNTGELFF. For the CDR3, the DNA is TGCGCCAGTGGGGGACTAGCGGGATCTAACACCGGGGAGCTGTTTTTT.

This chain connects TRBV5-1 to TRBJ1-6, with TRBD1 identical over 9 bases. Germline V CDR1 and CDR2: SGHRS, YFSETQ. V was pared by 4 bases and J by 7 bases, with 6 bases of the junction left unmatched. CDR3 length: 15 residues. The CDR3 sequence is CASSPKGTGNSPLHF. For the CDR3, the DNA is TGCGCCAGCAGCCCGAAAGGGACAGGGAATTCACCCCTCCACTTT.

This clonotype showed up many times. CDR3 nucleotide sequence: TGTGCCACCCAGGGGGCTGGAAAACCTTTCCAAGAGACCCAGTACTTC. It codes for CATQGAGKPFQETQYF. The chain uses TRBV10-3 and TRBJ2-5; 8 nucleotides agree with TRBD1. CDR1 and CDR2 (germline): ENHRY, SYGVKD. This CDR3 has 16 residues. The junction had 14 bases not matched to a gene; V was cut back by 10 bases and J by 1 base.

The chain recombines TRBV7-9 with TRBJ2-1; no clear D. This CDR3 has 14 amino acids. Trimming cost V 5 bases and J 10 bases, with 18 bases left between them. Germline V gene sequence: CDR1 SEHNR, CDR2 FQNEAQ (reference sequence). The CDR3: CASSNSIRTFEQFF. Written as DNA, the CDR3 is TGTGCCAGCAGCAACTCAATACGTACCTTCGAGCAGTTCTTC.

About this clonotype: This may be a read error, as it is one base from a much larger clone. The J gene is TRBJ2-1, the V gene TRBV29-1; 9 nucleotides align to TRBD2. Germline values: CDR1 SQVTM, CDR2 ANQGSEA. The CDR3 loop spans 15 amino acids. V lost 4 bases and J lost 10; bases outside the gene matches: 14. The CDR3 loop is CSVGLRPSGTYEQFF. In DNA, the CDR3 is TGCAGCGTTGGCCTAAGGCCTAGCGGGACCTACGAGCAGTTCTTC.

This clonotype was found a few times. The J gene is TRBJ2-2, the V gene TRBV20-1; 8 bases line up with TRBD1. The CDR3 has 15 residues. J was trimmed by 6 bases and V by 3 bases; bases with no gene match: 9. CDR1 DFQATT and CDR2 SNEGSKA come from the germline V gene (reference sequence). This CDR3 is CSARNPGQESGELFF. The CDR3 DNA follows: TGCAGTGCTAGGAATCCGGGACAGGAGTCCGGGGAGCTGTTTTTT.

A note on this clonotype: A much larger clone is a single base away; this may be a read error. The V call is TRBV29-1, the J call TRBJ2-5, with 8 bases lining up with TRBD1. Germline assignment: CDR1 SQVTM and CDR2 ANQGSEA. The CDR3 length is 15 residues. The CDR3 is CSVEDGQGARETRYF. The CDR3 nucleotides are TGCAGCGTTGAAGACGGGCAGGGGGCGAGAGAGACCCGGTACTTC.

The chain employs TRBV6-2 or TRBV6-3 and TRBJ1-5; 7 bases line up with TRBD1. Germline loops: CDR1 MNHEY, CDR2 SVGEGT. The junction had 9 bases not matched to a gene; V was cut back by 7 bases and J by 6 bases. This CDR3 comprises 14 residues. This CDR3 reads CASKASAGGQPQHF. The DNA for the CDR3 is TGTGCCAGCAAGGCCAGCGCAGGGGGTCAGCCCCAGCATTTT.

The V call is TRBV28, the J call TRBJ1-5; D may be TRBD1 (5 bases). Germline V CDR1 and CDR2: MDHEN, SYDVKM. The V end was cut by 5 bases, the J end by 7 bases, with 18 bases between. This CDR3 region has 15 residues. Here the CDR3 DNA reads TGTGCCAGCAGTCGTCAAAAGGGGATTAGCCAGCCCCAGCATTTT. It specifies CASSRQKGISQPQHF.

This clonotype was detected only a few times. The rearrangement links TRBV2 to TRBJ1-3, with no clear D. Germline loops: CDR1 SNHLY, CDR2 FYNNEI. Trimming shortened V by 6 bases and J by 1 base, and 4 bases separated the two germline ends. The length of the CDR3 is 12 residues. CDR3 nucleotides: TGTGCCAGCAGGGGTTCTGGAAACACCATATATTTT. Protein product: CASRGSGNTIYF.

This clonotype was seen more than once but under ten times. Here the CDR3 reads CSASRGFNGSSYNEQFF. The CDR3 DNA reads TGCAGTGCTAGTAGGGGTTTTAACGGGAGCTCCTACAATGAGCAGTTCTTC. The J gene is TRBJ2-1, the V gene TRBV20-1; a weak D match, TRBD2 (6 bases). V was cut by 3 bases and J by 0 bases, with 18 bases left in between. The CDR3 consists of 17 residues. Germline assignment: CDR1 DFQATT and CDR2 SNEGSKA (reference sequence).

This clonotype was counted ten times or more. V usage is TRBV29-1 and J usage is TRBJ2-5; 9 bases align to TRBD2. The ends lost 3 bases at V and 2 bases at J; junction bases unmatched: 4. CDR3 length: 14 residues. The germline V gene encodes CDR1 SQVTM and CDR2 ANQGSEA. The CDR3 region is CSVDGLAGQETQYF. In DNA, the CDR3 is TGCAGCGTTGATGGGCTAGCGGGACAAGAGACCCAGTACTTC.

The V call is TRBV20-1, the J call TRBJ2-1, with D possibly matching TRBD1 (6 bases). The CDR3 runs 14 residues. The V and J ends lost 4 bases and 0 bases respectively, with 10 bases between them. The germline gives CDR1 DFQATT, CDR2 SNEGSKA (reference sequence). The DNA of the CDR3 is TGCAGTGCTATACAGGGAAGCTCCTACAATGAGCAGTTCTTC. Protein: CSAIQGSSYNEQFF.

In its sample, this clonotype was seen many times. This chain links TRBV20-1 with TRBJ2-7; the match to TRBD2 covers 10 bases. The junction had 6 bases not matched to a gene; V was cut back by 3 bases and J by 4 bases. There are 14 residues in the CDR3. CDR1 DFQATT and CDR2 SNEGSKA come from the germline V gene (reference sequence). CDR3 residues: CSASRPSGSYEQYF. Here the CDR3 DNA reads TGCAGTGCTAGTAGGCCTAGCGGGAGTTACGAGCAGTACTTC.

This sequence joins TRBV6-5 and TRBJ2-5; 9 bases line up with TRBD2. Trimming at V came to 5 bases and at J to 11 bases, leaving 18 bases not matched to a gene. Per germline, CDR1 MNHEY and CDR2 SVGAGI. This CDR3 has 16 amino acids. CDR3 protein: CASSNPGLASYNEQYF. The CDR3 DNA reads as TGTGCCAGCAGTAACCCTGGACTAGCGAGTTACAATGAGCAGTACTTC.

The chain joins TRBV21-1 to TRBJ1-1; whether TRBD1, the table's D call, matches the DNA was not checked. TRBV21-1 is labeled a pseudogene. The CDR3 totals 16 residues. The CDR3 nucleotides read TGTGCCAGCACCAACCCGACAGGGGCTGTGGACACTGAAGCTTTCTTT. As protein: CASTNPTGAVDTEAFF.

Remarks on this clonotype: A read error may produce the germline difference seen at one junction end. V is TRBV30 and J is TRBJ1-1, with D perhaps matching TRBD1 (6 bases). Per germline, CDR1 GTSNPN and CDR2 SVGIG (reference sequence). This CDR3 is 15 amino acids long. The chain's CDR3 is CAWSVRITGNPEAFF. The DNA of the CDR3 is TGTGCCTGGAGTGTCCGCATCACAGGGAACCCTGAAGCTTTCTTT. The whole variable domain, remainder taken from reference TRBV30 and TRBJ1-1, is SQTIHQWPATLVQPVGSPLSLECTVEGTSNPNLYWYRQAAGRGLQLLFYSVGIGQISSEVPQNLSASRPQDRQFILSSKKLLLSDSGFYLCAWSVRITGNPEAFFGQGTRLTVV.

This clonotype turned up a few times. V and J are TRBV6-2 or TRBV6-3 and TRBJ2-3; 9 bases align to TRBD2. CDR3 length: 16 residues. After removal of 4 bases from V and 4 bases from J, the junction contained 9 bases not matched to a gene. The germline gives CDR1 MNHEY, CDR2 SVGEGT. CDR3 in amino acids: CASSSVRASGADTQYF. Here the CDR3 DNA reads TGTGCCAGCAGTTCCGTGCGCGCTAGCGGGGCAGATACGCAGTATTTT.